The rows below give T cell receptor beta chains drawn from one sample of a study of blood T cells in healthy people across ages. MiXCR, run by TCRdb on the 5' RACE reads, gives a single entry per CDR3 protein. Seen here are roughly 680,000 distinct CDR3 sequences, 40% to 65% observed once, and the top ten hold roughly 13%. The specimen was blood. These receptor sequences come from a woman at least 80 years old in good health. The CDR3 runs from the conserved cysteine through the conserved F or W. Clone size is not always given. Where it is, it says once, few, many or a class for expanded clones.

clone_size j_call v_call cdr3_aa
- TRBJ1-4 TRBV15 CATSRESGRTNEKLFF
- - TRBV7-9 CVSSLSGQGYEQYF
- TRBJ1-3 TRBV10-3 CAISESPQPSGNTIYF
once TRBJ2-1 TRBV12-3/TRBV12-4 CASSRAVVSYNEQFF
- - TRBV20-1 CSARRLAGGDKETQYF
many TRBJ2-3 TRBV4-1 CASSQASPGLGTDTQYF
few TRBJ2-3 TRBV4-2 CASSQDRAADTQYF
many TRBJ2-5 TRBV12-3/TRBV12-4 CASSLSGTQETQYF
- TRBJ2-3 TRBV29-1 CSIRDNTDTQYF
- TRBJ2-6 TRBV25-1 CASSGNPSSSGANVLTF
- TRBJ1-1 TRBV2 CATQEADFEAFF
many TRBJ2-6 TRBV4-1 CASSQDWGSVSGANVLTF
- TRBJ2-7 TRBV7-3 CASSLYGVGLYEQYF
- TRBJ2-2 TRBV20-1 CSARVWGNVGELFF
- TRBJ2-5 TRBV6-1 CASSESMKGTQYF
many TRBJ2-3 TRBV6-5 CASSEAPDTQYF
many TRBJ2-7 TRBV6-2/TRBV6-3 CASGTPNAYEQYF
- TRBJ2-1 TRBV7-2 CASSQNRGAYNEQFF
- TRBJ1-2 TRBV3-1 CASSRLPGAGYTF
- TRBJ2-7 TRBV7-2 CASSLVRAGTYEQYF
- TRBJ2-1 TRBV29-1 CSVPSGSGYNEQFF
- TRBJ2-3 TRBV6-5 CASRGTVSDTQYF
many TRBJ1-2 TRBV9 CASTRSGVAYGYTF
many TRBJ2-5 TRBV3-1 CASSQDGREETQYF
- TRBJ2-7 TRBV29-1 CSVGLDRGYEQYF
once TRBJ1-2 TRBV6-5 CASSYSPDSIYGYTF
- TRBJ2-5 TRBV20-1 CSAPNPGTPKGYF
few TRBJ2-7 TRBV27 CASSFGQEQYF
few TRBJ2-5 TRBV7-8 CASSPRRAAIFGGTQYF
- TRBJ2-1 TRBV6-1 CASSEGPQWAYNEQFF
many TRBJ2-1 TRBV12-3/TRBV12-4 CASSLRVLRDSYNEQFF
few TRBJ2-2 TRBV12-3/TRBV12-4 CASSSGLYNTGELFF
many TRBJ2-1 TRBV27 CASRSQLVQFF
- TRBJ2-7 TRBV12-3/TRBV12-4 CASRPTGSHEQYF
- TRBJ2-4 TRBV27 CASSLMSSGGLAKNIQYF
few TRBJ2-7 TRBV2 CASSEFTAYEQYF
- TRBJ2-5 TRBV27 CASSKTGVETQYF
many TRBJ2-3 TRBV19 CASSIGQGATDTQYF
many TRBJ2-6 TRBV12-3/TRBV12-4 CASSFYLSGANVLTF
- TRBJ1-1 TRBV4-1 CASSQDPTAPEAFF
- TRBJ2-7 TRBV7-3 CASSLTLAGGWYEQYF
- TRBJ1-1 TRBV18 CASSPGAPEAFF
- TRBJ2-2 TRBV7-7 CASSFLQGTGELFF
- TRBJ1-4 TRBV3-1 CASSQVLSTNEKLFF
- TRBJ2-4 TRBV20-1 CSAGDFGRNIQYF
- TRBJ2-1 TRBV6-6 CASSYAEGQIYNEQFF
- TRBJ2-5 TRBV12-3/TRBV12-4 CASSLDQRETQYF
few TRBJ2-7 TRBV5-1 CASSLVASNYEQYF
few TRBJ2-7 TRBV6-2/TRBV6-3 CASSRPGRIDEQYF
many TRBJ2-1 TRBV7-2 CASSHSGRAGYNEQFF
- TRBJ1-2 TRBV24-1 CATSDSATGYTF
- TRBJ1-1 TRBV10-3 CAISDRTEKEAFF
- TRBJ1-1 TRBV3-1 CASSQGLLGAFF
- TRBJ2-1 TRBV20-1 CSVAVYNEQFF
few TRBJ1-5 TRBV12-3/TRBV12-4 CASSLGGENQPQHF
- TRBJ1-1 TRBV18 CASSPVRMNTEAFF
- TRBJ1-2 TRBV10-3 CAISAGVEGGYTF
- TRBJ2-1 TRBV28 CASSLSFPLRGHNEQFF
many TRBJ2-1 TRBV6-1 CANGAPRGSYNEQFF
- - TRBV29-1 CSVKQASVYEQYF